This TCR beta chain originates from a study of beta chain features in type 1 diabetes. Sequencing targeted expressed TCRB transcripts, as all isolated RNA had been reverse transcribed. Assay: immunoSEQ multiplex PCR; the TCRdb copy retains only in-frame clones and omits some. This repertoire shows some 700,000 clones, 13% found once; its top ten account for around 0.022%. Sorting of CD4+ naive, central memory, regulatory and stem cell-like memory cells was performed via CD45RO/CCR7/CD25/CD127/CD95/CD27. Comments on this clone: Its antigen is as yet unknown.

Study-wide findings and caveats: Any role of HLA type in TCRB rearrangement remained unresolved here. High TCR expression in some cells could lead to their over-representation in cDNA sequencing. Type 1 diabetes patients had TCRB CDR3s that were shorter (moderately but significantly so) in all four CD4+ subsets.

Sequences were obtained from naive CD4+ T cells from blood. This TCR derives from a man younger than 30 with type 1 diabetes.

The CDR3 nucleotides read TGCGCCAGCAGCCAAGATGCGATGAACACTGAAGCTTTCTTT. It is translated as CASSQDAMNTEAFF. J is TRBJ1-1 and V is TRBV4-1; D gene unclear. The V gene's germline CDR1 is MGHRA and CDR2 YSYEKL. This CDR3 comprises 14 residues. V gave up 0 bases and J gave up 0 bases, with 5 bases separating them.